Below are 16 T cell receptor beta chains sequenced from a single sample in a study of OX40 agonist ivuxolimab in advanced cancers. The library was made by the immunoSEQ multiplex PCR assay. What TCRdb holds here is the immuneACCESS table cut down to in-frame rearrangements. Part of the clones is not present; checked against another copy, under half of the missing clones reflect an unresolved V gene, and the others are unexplained. The sample yields more than 65,000 clones; roughly 90% were counted once. 7% to 9.5% of the sample is in the top ten clones. The sequences come from CD4+ or CD8+ T cells sorted from blood, collected in a trial of the OX40 agonist ivuxolimab. These receptors were taken from an adult with an advanced solid tumor such as melanoma, head and neck, liver or kidney cancer.

This chain joins TRBV5-6 and TRBJ1-1; D is uncertain. V lost 4 bases and J lost 11, with 21 bases in between. The CDR3 is 14 amino acids. Germline V gene data show CDR1 as SGHDT and CDR2 as YYEEEE. CDR3 residues: CASSPASQAGEAFF. The CDR3 DNA reads as TGTGCCAGCAGCCCCGCCAGCCAGGCAGGTGAGGCTTTCTTT.

CDR3 amino acids: CASSFGGGGELFF. CDR3 nucleotide sequence: TGTGCCAGCAGCTTCGGGGGCGGCGGGGAGCTGTTTTTT. This chain joins TRBV7-3 and TRBJ2-2, with D perhaps given as TRBD1 or TRBD2 (6 bases each). Germline values: CDR1 SGHTA, CDR2 FQGTGA. Trimming removed 3 bases from V and 7 bases from J, with 9 bases in between. This CDR3 contains 13 residues.

This clone was recorded only once. The chain has TRBV6-8 and TRBJ1-5; D remains ambiguous. This CDR3 has 14 residues. Germline V gene sequence: CDR1 MNHGY, CDR2 SAAAGT. V was clipped by 8 bases and J by 0 bases, with 11 bases between them. The CDR3 protein is CASPSAYSNQPQHF. CDR3 nucleotides: TGTGCCAGCCCTTCGGCGTATAGCAATCAGCCCCAGCATTTT.

This chain connects TRBV11-2 to TRBJ2-2; 7 positions match TRBD1. Per the germline V gene, CDR1 is SGHAT and CDR2 is FQNNGV. The CDR3 has 16 amino acids. V gave up 2 bases and J gave up 3 bases; unmatched junction bases: 6. DNA for the CDR3: TGTGCCAGCAGCTTAAGTACAACAGGGGACACCGGGGAGCTGTTTTTT. Residues: CASSLSTTGDTGELFF.

Only one count was recorded for this clone. The sample contains more than one DNA sequence encoding this CDR3. The V gene is TRBV10-3, the J gene TRBJ2-1; the D is unclear. The germline V gene encodes CDR1 ENHRY and CDR2 SYGVKD. V lost 3 bases to trimming and J lost 4 bases, with 4 bases between them. The CDR3 has 12 amino acids. CDR3 sequence (DNA): TGTGCCATCAGTGAATCGTACAATGAGCAGTTCTTC. Its protein is CAISESYNEQFF.

The V gene is TRBV7-6, the J gene TRBJ1-1, with D uncertain. V was trimmed by 1 base and J by 0 bases, leaving 9 bases between them. The CDR3 is 15 residues long. Germline CDR1 is SGHVS and CDR2 is FNYEAQ. Written as DNA, the CDR3 is TGTGCCAGCAGCTTAGTGGCAGAACTGAACACTGAAGCTTTCTTT. Translated, it gives CASSLVAELNTEAFF.

J is TRBJ1-1 and V is TRBV19; TRBD1 might be the D (6 bases). The ends were cut back, 3 bases at V and 1 base at J, with 15 bases in the middle. CDR3 length: 16 residues. Germline loops: CDR1 LNHDA, CDR2 SQIVND (reference sequence). DNA of the CDR3: TGTGCCAGTAGTATGCCGGGGGGGGCGCCGAACACTGAAGCTTTCTTT. Its protein is CASSMPGGAPNTEAFF.

The chain recombines TRBV11-3 with TRBJ1-1; perhaps TRBD1 as D (6 bases). V dropped 5 bases and J dropped 6 bases, with 13 bases sitting between them. This CDR3 comprises 13 residues. Germline assignment: CDR1 SGHNT and CDR2 YENEEA. Here the CDR3 DNA reads TGTGCCAGCAGCCAAGGGCAGGGGTCTGAAGCTTTCTTT. This gives the protein CASSQGQGSEAFF.

The J gene is TRBJ1-4, the V gene TRBV5-5; possibly TRBD1 for D (5 bases). This CDR3 is 17 amino acids long. Trimming pared 4 bases from V and 5 bases from J, leaving 21 bases between. Per the germline V gene, CDR1 is SGHKS and CDR2 is YYEKEE (reference sequence). Written as DNA, the CDR3 is TGTGCCAGCAGCACTACGGGGACCGGACGGAAAAATGAAAAACTGTTTTTT. Translated, it gives CASSTTGTGRKNEKLFF.

The chain combines TRBV9 with TRBJ2-3; TRBD2 agrees at 11 bases. From germline, CDR1 is SGDLS and CDR2 YYNGEE. The CDR3 runs to 17 residues. The V gene end was trimmed by 0 bases and the J gene end by 2 bases; junction bases not matched to a gene: 5. The CDR3 DNA reads as TGTGCCAGCAGCGTAGCGTCTAGCGGGGGGACCACAGATACGCAGTATTTT. Encoded protein: CASSVASSGGTTDTQYF.

This sequence joins TRBV6-6 and TRBJ1-6; 10 bases are a match to TRBD1. V shed 6 bases and J 8 bases; nucleotides not matched to a gene: 7. Germline assignment: CDR1 MNHNY and CDR2 SVGAGI (reference sequence). CDR3 length equals 15 residues. The CDR3 protein is CASRRGTGDYSPLHF. The CDR3 nucleotides read TGTGCCAGCAGACGTGGGACAGGGGACTATTCACCCCTCCACTTT.

The genes are TRBV9 and TRBJ1-4; tentative D call: TRBD1 (5 bases). Germline V gene data show CDR1 as SGDLS and CDR2 as YYNGEE. The CDR3 covers 13 residues. V gave up 0 bases and J gave up 6 bases, with 6 bases separating them. CDR3 region: CASSVGGDEKLFF. The CDR3 DNA reads as TGTGCCAGCAGCGTAGGGGGGGATGAAAAACTGTTTTTT. Full variable domain (missing parts from reference TRBV9 and TRBJ1-4): DSGVTQTPKHLITATGQRVTLRCSPRSGDLSVYWYQQSLDQGLQFLIQYYNGEERAKGNILERFSAQQFPDLHSELNLSSLELGDSALYFCASSVGGDEKLFFGSGTQLSVL.

This clone has a single count. The V call is TRBV5-1, the J call TRBJ2-1, with TRBD2 matching over 7 bases. The CDR3 is 13 amino acids. Germline V lookup: CDR1 SGHRS, CDR2 YFSETQ. V shed 2 bases, J shed 10 bases, and the junction held 6 bases outside the gene matches. This CDR3 reads CASSFLSGREQFF. The DNA for the CDR3 is TGCGCCAGCAGCTTTCTTAGCGGGCGGGAGCAGTTCTTC.

V usage is TRBV5-1 and J usage is TRBJ2-2; 8 bases are a match to TRBD1. This CDR3 is 16 amino acids long. Losses at the gene ends were 3 bases for V and 3 bases for J; bases not matched to a gene: 7. Germline assignment: CDR1 SGHRS and CDR2 YFSETQ. CDR3: CASSSPGGTDTGELFF. CDR3 nucleotides: TGCGCCAGCAGCTCCCCAGGGGGCACGGACACCGGGGAGCTGTTTTTT.

This chain uses TRBV7-9 with TRBJ1-5; no clear D gene. Trimming removed 5 bases at V and 6 bases at J, with 17 bases between. Germline V gives CDR1 SEHNR, CDR2 FQNEAQ (reference sequence). This CDR3 comprises 15 residues. The CDR3 sequence: CASSPTEGNRQPQHF. The CDR3 DNA is TGTGCCAGCAGCCCAACAGAAGGGAATCGTCAGCCCCAGCATTTT.

DNA of the CDR3: TGTGCCAGCACCCACCCGGCTAGCCTGTTCCACGAGCAGTACTTC. Residues: CASTHPASLFHEQYF. V is TRBV7-9 and J is TRBJ2-7; maybe TRBD2 (5 bases). The germline CDR1 and CDR2 sequences are SEHNR and FQNEAQ (reference sequence). V lost 7 bases and J lost 5, with 21 bases in between. The CDR3 runs 15 residues.